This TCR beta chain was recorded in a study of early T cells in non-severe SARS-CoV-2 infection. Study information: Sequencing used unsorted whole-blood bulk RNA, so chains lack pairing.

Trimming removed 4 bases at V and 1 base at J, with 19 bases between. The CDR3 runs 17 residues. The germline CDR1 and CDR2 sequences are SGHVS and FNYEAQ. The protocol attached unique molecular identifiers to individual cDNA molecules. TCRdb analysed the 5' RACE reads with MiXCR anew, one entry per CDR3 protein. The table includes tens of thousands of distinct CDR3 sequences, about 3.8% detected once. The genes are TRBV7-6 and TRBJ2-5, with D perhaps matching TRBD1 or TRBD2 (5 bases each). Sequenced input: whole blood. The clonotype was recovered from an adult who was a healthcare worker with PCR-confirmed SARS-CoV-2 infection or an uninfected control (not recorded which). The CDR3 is CASSSQTPGTIQETQYF. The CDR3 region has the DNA TGTGCCAGCAGCTCGCAGACCCCCGGGACCATCCAAGAGACCCAGTACTTC. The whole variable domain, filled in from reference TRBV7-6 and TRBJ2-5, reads GAGVSQSPRYKVTKRGQDVALRCDPISGHVSLYWYRQALGQGPEFLTYFNYEAQQDKSGLPNDRFSAERPEGSISTLTIQRTEQRDSAMYRCASSSQTPGTIQETQYFGPGTRLLVL.